What follows is one T cell receptor beta chain and its context. These data belong to a study of OX40 agonist ivuxolimab in advanced cancers. The V and J ends lost 5 bases and 5 bases, in that order; junction bases with no gene match: 16. The germline V gene encodes CDR1 SGHAT and CDR2 FQDESV (reference sequence). This CDR3 spans 17 amino acids. TCRdb's copy holds only in-frame clones and misses some; the assay was immunoSEQ multiplex PCR. Altogether 45,000 to 60,000 clones are present, approximately 80% being singletons, with the ten largest covering 20% to 25%. This specimen was CD4+ or CD8+ T cells sorted from blood, taken in a trial of the OX40 agonist ivuxolimab. The clonotype was recovered from an adult with an advanced solid tumor such as melanoma, head and neck, liver or kidney cancer. The rearrangement links TRBV11-1 to TRBJ2-7; TRBD2 aligns across 9 bases. The CDR3 protein is CASSQVRSGRIPHEQYF. For the CDR3, the DNA is TGTGCCAGCAGCCAGGTCCGTAGCGGGAGAATTCCCCACGAGCAGTACTTC.